This T cell receptor beta chain was captured by sequencing in a study of T cells of healthy individuals. Using its own MiXCR run on the 5' RACE reads, TCRdb lists one record per CDR3 protein. The sample shows tens of thousands of distinct CDR3 sequences, 15% to 20% of them seen only once. V lost 3 bases, J lost 5 bases, and 16 bases lay in between. The CDR3 is made up of 14 amino acids. Per germline, CDR1 DFQATT and CDR2 SNEGSKA (reference sequence). This TCR came from a human donor in good health. The chain combines TRBV20-1 with TRBJ2-5, with a weak D call TRBD2 (7 bases). DNA of the CDR3: TGCAGTGCTAGTAGTGGGGGGGCCAGGGAGACCCAGTACTTC. This sequence encodes CSASSGGARETQYF.